These 12 T cell receptor beta chains came from one sample sequenced in a study of post-analysis software for immune sequencing data. Findings of the study overall: TRBV segments more frequent in patients than in controls numbered about 5 and included TRBV5-6, TRBV5-1 and TRBV20-1.

Antigen specificity for these receptors is unknown. Unique molecular identifiers featured in each of the TCR beta cDNA libraries. TCRdb called the PCR reads again in MiXCR, with one record for every CDR3 protein. Of 750,000 to 950,000 distinct CDR3 sequences listed, roughly 58% are singletons. Sequencing was performed on blood. These receptor sequences come from a girl aged 10 to 17 with multiple sclerosis.

Remarks on this clonotype: Mismatch with germline at one junction end may stem from a read error. The V call is TRBV7-6, the J call TRBJ1-2, with no clear D. The length of the CDR3 is 15 residues. CDR1 and CDR2 (germline): SGHVS, FNYEAQ. CDR3 protein: CASSPDESSLYGCTF. The DNA for the CDR3 is TGTGCCAGCAGCCCCGACGAGAGCAGCCTCTATGGCTGCACCTTC.

This clonotype has a handful of counts. The rearrangement joins TRBV20-1 to TRBJ2-3; D perhaps matches TRBD1 (5 bases). Germline CDR1 and CDR2: DFQATT and SNEGSKA (reference sequence). Trimming left V 2 bases short and J 2 bases short, with 8 bases between. The CDR3 is 13 residues long. CDR3: CSARSRATDTQYF. In DNA, the CDR3 is TGCAGTGCTAGAAGCAGGGCCACAGATACGCAGTATTTT.

The chain is built from TRBV14 and TRBJ2-1; D might be TRBD1 or TRBD2, each matching 6 bases. The germline CDR1 and CDR2 sequences are SGHDN and FVKESK. The length of the CDR3 is 20 residues. V was trimmed by 0 bases and J by 5 bases, leaving 26 bases between them. In DNA, the CDR3 is TGTGCCAGCAGCCAAGAACTCAAAGGTCGGGTCGGGGGCCGAAACAATGAGCAGTTCTTC. This encodes CASSQELKGRVGGRNNEQFF.

This clonotype was seen more than once but under ten times. The chain joins TRBV7-9 to TRBJ1-1; D gene unclear. Per the germline V gene, CDR1 is SEHNR and CDR2 is FQNEAQ (reference sequence). The V gene lost 2 bases and the J gene lost 6 bases, with 10 bases spanning the gap. This CDR3 spans 13 amino acids. CDR3 sequence reads: CASSLRLDPEAFF. DNA for the CDR3: TGTGCCAGCAGCTTACGGCTGGACCCTGAAGCTTTCTTT.

This clonotype came up a few times. The chain combines TRBV5-1 with TRBJ2-7, with 8 positions matching TRBD2. The trim removed 3 bases at V and 5 bases at J, leaving 7 bases unmatched. This CDR3 has 14 residues. Germline V gene sequence: CDR1 SGHRS, CDR2 YFSETQ. CDR3 sequence (DNA): TGCGCCAGCAGCTGTGGTAGCGGGATCAACGAGCAGTACTTC. This translates into CASSCGSGINEQYF. Complete variable domain (other parts from reference TRBV5-1 and TRBJ2-7): KAGVTQTPRYLIKTRGQQVTLSCSPISGHRSVSWYQQTPGQGLQFLFEYFSETQRNKGNFPGRFSGRQFSNSRSEMNVSTLELGDSALYLCASSCGSGINEQYFGPGTRLTVT.

This clonotype has a single count. The rearrangement joins TRBV5-4 to TRBJ2-7; maybe TRBD2 (6 bases). The CDR3 contains 12 residues. Between the trimmed V and J ends, which lost 2 bases and 6 bases, there was a span of 9 bases. Germline V gene lookup returns CDR1 SGHNT and CDR2 YYREEE (reference sequence). Here the CDR3 DNA reads TGTGCCAGCAGCTTAATCGGGAGCGAGCAGTACTTC. Its protein is CASSLIGSEQYF. The complete variable domain, with remaining parts taken from reference TRBV5-4 and TRBJ2-7, reads ETGVTQSPTHLIKTRGQQVTLRCSSQSGHNTVSWYQQALGQGPQFIFQYYREEENGRGNFPPRFSGLQFPNYSSELNVNALELDDSALYLCASSLIGSEQYFGPGTRLTVT.

The chain recombines TRBV7-9 with TRBJ2-1, with D hard to call. The V gene's germline CDR1 is SEHNR and CDR2 FQNEAQ (reference sequence). The CDR3 length is 14 residues. Trimming left V 1 base short and J 7 bases short, with 11 bases between. The CDR3 DNA reads TGTGCCAGCAGCTTAGAGGGCCTACCGAATGAGCAGTTCTTC. This sequence encodes CASSLEGLPNEQFF. Filled out from reference TRBV7-9 and TRBJ2-1, the complete variable domain reads DTGVSQNPRHKITKRGQNVTFRCDPISEHNRLYWYRQTLGQGPEFLTYFQNEAQLEKSRLLSDRFSAERPKGSFSTLEIQRTEQGDSAMYLCASSLEGLPNEQFFGPGTRLTVL.

The chain employs TRBV20-1 and TRBJ2-5; 10 bases are shared with TRBD2. This CDR3 comprises 16 residues. The V segment lost 1 base and the J segment 11 bases; nucleotides outside the gene matches: 16. Germline lookup yields CDR1 DFQATT and CDR2 SNEGSKA (reference sequence). The CDR3 reads CSARARAGGDTGEQYF. In DNA, the CDR3 is TGCAGTGCTAGAGCTCGAGCGGGGGGGGACACGGGGGAGCAGTACTTC.

In its sample, this clonotype was seen a few times. The J gene is TRBJ2-7, the V gene TRBV6-1; D tentatively fits TRBD1 or TRBD2 (5 bases each). V was trimmed by 10 bases and J by 3 bases, leaving 10 bases between them. The CDR3 extends over 11 amino acids. Germline CDR1 MNHNS, CDR2 SASEGT. The CDR3 nucleotides read TGTGCCATTCGGGACGTCTACGAGCAGTACTTC. Amino acids: CAIRDVYEQYF.

This clonotype was observed a handful of times. V usage is TRBV27 and J usage is TRBJ2-4, with D hard to call. The V end was cut by 3 bases, the J end by 3 bases, with 18 bases between. Germline-derived CDR1 and CDR2 are MNHEY and SMNVEV (reference sequence). The CDR3 is made up of 17 amino acids. CDR3 residues: CASSFSSTNWGKNIQYF. The CDR3 nucleotides are TGTGCCAGCAGTTTCTCTTCGACGAACTGGGGCAAAAACATTCAGTACTTC.

The rearrangement links TRBV3-1 to TRBJ2-7; TRBD1 is a possible D gene (5 bases). Trimming shortened V by 4 bases and J by 2 bases, and 18 bases separated the two germline ends. CDR1 and CDR2 (germline): LGHDT, YNNKEL (reference sequence). This CDR3 is 16 amino acids long. CDR3 amino acids: CASSPREGDAPYEQYF. DNA of the CDR3: TGTGCCAGCAGCCCCCGCGAAGGGGATGCCCCCTACGAGCAGTACTTC.

The V and J genes are TRBV20-1 and TRBJ2-3; TRBD2 agrees at 12 bases. The CDR3 is 15 residues long. Germline assignment: CDR1 DFQATT and CDR2 SNEGSKA (reference sequence). V lost 5 bases to trimming and J lost 8 bases; unmatched junction nucleotides: 11. The CDR3, as DNA: TGCAGTGCTCCCCTAGCGGGGGGGTATGGAGGTACGCAGTATTTT. This sequence encodes CSAPLAGGYGGTQYF.